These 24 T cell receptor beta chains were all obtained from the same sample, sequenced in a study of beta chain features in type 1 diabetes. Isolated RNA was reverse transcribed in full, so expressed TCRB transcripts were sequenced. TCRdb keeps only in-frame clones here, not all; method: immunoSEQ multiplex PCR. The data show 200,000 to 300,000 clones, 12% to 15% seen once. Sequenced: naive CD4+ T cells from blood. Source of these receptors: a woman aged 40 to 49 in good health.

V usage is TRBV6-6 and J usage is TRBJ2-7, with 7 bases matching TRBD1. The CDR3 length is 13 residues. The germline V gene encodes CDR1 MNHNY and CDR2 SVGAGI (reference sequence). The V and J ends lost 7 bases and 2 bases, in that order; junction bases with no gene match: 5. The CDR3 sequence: CASTGQAAYEQYF. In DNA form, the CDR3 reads TGTGCCAGCACCGGACAGGCGGCCTACGAGCAGTACTTC.

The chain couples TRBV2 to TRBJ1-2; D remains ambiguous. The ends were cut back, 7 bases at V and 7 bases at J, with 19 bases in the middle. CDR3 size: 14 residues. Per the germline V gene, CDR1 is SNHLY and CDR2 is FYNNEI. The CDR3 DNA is TGTGCCAGCACCCCGGGAGGCGTTAGGGTTGGCTACACCTTC. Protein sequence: CASTPGGVRVGYTF.

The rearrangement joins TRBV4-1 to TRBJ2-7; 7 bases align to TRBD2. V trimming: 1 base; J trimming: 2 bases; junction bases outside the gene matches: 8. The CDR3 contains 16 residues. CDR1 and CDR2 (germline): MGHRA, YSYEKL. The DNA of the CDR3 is TGCGCCAGCAGCCAAGGAATCCGGCGGGGGACCTACGAGCAGTACTTC. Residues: CASSQGIRRGTYEQYF.

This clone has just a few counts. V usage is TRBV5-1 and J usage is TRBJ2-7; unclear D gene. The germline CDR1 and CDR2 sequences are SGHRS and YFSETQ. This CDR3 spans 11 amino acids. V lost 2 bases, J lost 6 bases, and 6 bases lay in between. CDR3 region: CASSFSGEQYF. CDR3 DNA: TGCGCCAGCAGCTTCTCGGGCGAGCAGTACTTC.

The chain's CDR3 is CASSSAGAGNTIYF. For the CDR3, the DNA is TGTGCCAGCAGCTCGGCAGGGGCTGGAAACACCATATATTTT. The chain uses TRBV7-9 and TRBJ1-3, with D possibly matching TRBD1 (6 bases). The CDR3 totals 14 residues. The germline gives CDR1 SEHNR, CDR2 FQNEAQ (reference sequence). V was trimmed by 4 bases and J by 2 bases, leaving 9 bases between them. The whole variable domain, filled in from reference TRBV7-9 and TRBJ1-3, reads DTGVSQNPRHKITKRGQNVTFRCDPISEHNRLYWYRQTLGQGPEFLTYFQNEAQLEKSRLLSDRFSAERPKGSFSTLEIQRTEQGDSAMYLCASSSAGAGNTIYFGEGSWLTVV.

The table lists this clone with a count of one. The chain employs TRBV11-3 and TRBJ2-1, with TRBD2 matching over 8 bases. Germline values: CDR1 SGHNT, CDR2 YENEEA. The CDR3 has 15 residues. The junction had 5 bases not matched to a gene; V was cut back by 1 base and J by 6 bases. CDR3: CASSLVGLGGNEQFF. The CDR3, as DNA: TGTGCCAGCAGCTTAGTGGGACTAGGGGGCAATGAGCAGTTCTTC.

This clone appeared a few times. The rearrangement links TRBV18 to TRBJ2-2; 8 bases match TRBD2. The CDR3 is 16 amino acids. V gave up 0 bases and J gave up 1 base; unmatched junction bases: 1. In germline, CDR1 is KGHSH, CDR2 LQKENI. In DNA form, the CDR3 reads TGTGCCAGCTCACCACCAAGCGGGGGGAACACCGGGGAGCTGTTTTTT. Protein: CASSPPSGGNTGELFF.

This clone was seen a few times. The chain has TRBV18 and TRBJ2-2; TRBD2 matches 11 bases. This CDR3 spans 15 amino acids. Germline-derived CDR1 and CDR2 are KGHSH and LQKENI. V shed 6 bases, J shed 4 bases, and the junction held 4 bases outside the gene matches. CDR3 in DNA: TGTGCCAGCTCTCCGACTAGCGGGGTCACCGGGGAGCTGTTTTTT. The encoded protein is CASSPTSGVTGELFF.

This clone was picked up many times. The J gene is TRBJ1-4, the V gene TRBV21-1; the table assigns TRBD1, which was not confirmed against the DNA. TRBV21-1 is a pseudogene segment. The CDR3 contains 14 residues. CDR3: CASNPTGEDEKLFF. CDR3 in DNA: TGTGCCAGCAACCCGACAGGGGAGGACGAAAAACTGTTTTTT.

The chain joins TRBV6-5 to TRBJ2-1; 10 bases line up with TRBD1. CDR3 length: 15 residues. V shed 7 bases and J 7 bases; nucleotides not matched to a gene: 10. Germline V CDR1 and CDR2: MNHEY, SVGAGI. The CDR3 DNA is TGTGCCAGCACTGCAAGGGGGACAGGGGCGAATGAGCAGTTCTTC. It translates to CASTARGTGANEQFF.

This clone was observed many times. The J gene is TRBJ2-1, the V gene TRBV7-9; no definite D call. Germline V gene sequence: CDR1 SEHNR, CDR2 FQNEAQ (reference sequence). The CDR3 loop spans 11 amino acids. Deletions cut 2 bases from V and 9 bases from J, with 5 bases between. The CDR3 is CASSLNSEQFF. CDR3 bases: TGTGCCAGCAGCTTAAACAGTGAGCAGTTCTTC.

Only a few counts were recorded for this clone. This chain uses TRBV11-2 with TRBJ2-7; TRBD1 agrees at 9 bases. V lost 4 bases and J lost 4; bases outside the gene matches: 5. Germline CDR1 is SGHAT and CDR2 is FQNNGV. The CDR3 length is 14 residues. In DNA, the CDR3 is TGTGCCAGCAGCTCGGGGACAGGGCTATACGAGCAGTACTTC. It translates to CASSSGTGLYEQYF.

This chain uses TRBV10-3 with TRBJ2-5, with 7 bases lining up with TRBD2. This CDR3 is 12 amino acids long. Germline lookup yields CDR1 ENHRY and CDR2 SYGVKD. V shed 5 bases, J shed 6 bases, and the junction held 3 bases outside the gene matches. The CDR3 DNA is TGTGCCATCAGTAGGGACTATAAGACCCAGTACTTC. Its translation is CAISRDYKTQYF.

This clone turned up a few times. DNA of the CDR3: TGTGCCAGTGGGTTGGACAGGGCTAGCTCCTACAATGAGCAGTTCTTC. Encoded protein: CASGLDRASSYNEQFF. The chain joins TRBV19 to TRBJ2-1; 8 positions agree with TRBD1. Germline V CDR1 and CDR2: LNHDA, SQIVND (reference sequence). The CDR3 extends over 16 amino acids. With 8 bases clipped from V and 0 bases from J, the junction kept 9 bases outside the gene matches. The full variable domain, with the rest looked up from reference TRBV19 and TRBJ2-1, is DGGITQSPKYLFRKEGQNVTLSCEQNLNHDAMYWYRQDPGQGLRLIYYSQIVNDFQKGDIAEGYSVSREKKESFPLTVTSAQKNPTAFYLCASGLDRASSYNEQFFGPGTRLTVL.

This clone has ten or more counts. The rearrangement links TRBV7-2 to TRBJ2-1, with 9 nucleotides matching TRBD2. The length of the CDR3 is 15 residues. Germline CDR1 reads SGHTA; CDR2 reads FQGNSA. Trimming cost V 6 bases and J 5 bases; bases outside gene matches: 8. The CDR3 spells CASRRAGGKHNEQFF. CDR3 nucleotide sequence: TGTGCCAGCAGGCGAGCGGGGGGCAAGCACAATGAGCAGTTCTTC. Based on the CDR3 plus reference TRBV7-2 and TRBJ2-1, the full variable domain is GAGVSQSPSNKVTEKGKDVELRCDPISGHTALYWYRQSLGQGLEFLIYFQGNSAPDKSGLPSDRFSAERTGGSVSTLTIQRTQQEDSAVYLCASRRAGGKHNEQFFGPGTRLTVL.

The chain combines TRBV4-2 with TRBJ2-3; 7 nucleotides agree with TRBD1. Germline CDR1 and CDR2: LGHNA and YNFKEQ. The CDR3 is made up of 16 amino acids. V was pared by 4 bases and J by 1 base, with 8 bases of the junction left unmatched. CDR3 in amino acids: CASSLSIGGGTDTQYF. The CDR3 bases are TGTGCCAGCAGCCTAAGTATAGGGGGCGGCACAGATACGCAGTATTTT.

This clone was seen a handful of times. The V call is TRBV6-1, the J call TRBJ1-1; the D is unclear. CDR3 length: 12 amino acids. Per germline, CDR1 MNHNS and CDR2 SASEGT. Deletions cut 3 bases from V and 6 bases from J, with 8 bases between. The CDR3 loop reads CASSDSPAEAFF. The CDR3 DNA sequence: TGTGCCAGCAGTGATAGTCCGGCTGAAGCTTTCTTT.

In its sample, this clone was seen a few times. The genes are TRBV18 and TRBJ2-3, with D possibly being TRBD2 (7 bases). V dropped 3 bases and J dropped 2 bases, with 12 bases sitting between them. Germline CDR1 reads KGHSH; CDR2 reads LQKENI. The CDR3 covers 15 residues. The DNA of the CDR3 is TGTGCCAGCTCACCCACGGGGGGCACCACAGATACGCAGTATTTT. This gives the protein CASSPTGGTTDTQYF.

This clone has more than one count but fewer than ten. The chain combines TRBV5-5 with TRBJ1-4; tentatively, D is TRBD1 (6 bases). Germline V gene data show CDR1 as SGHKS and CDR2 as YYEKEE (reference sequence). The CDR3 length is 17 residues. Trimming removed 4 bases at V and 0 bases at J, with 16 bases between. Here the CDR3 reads CASSPTIGQTTNEKLFF. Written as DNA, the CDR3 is TGTGCCAGCAGCCCGACTATAGGACAGACAACTAATGAAAAACTGTTTTTT.

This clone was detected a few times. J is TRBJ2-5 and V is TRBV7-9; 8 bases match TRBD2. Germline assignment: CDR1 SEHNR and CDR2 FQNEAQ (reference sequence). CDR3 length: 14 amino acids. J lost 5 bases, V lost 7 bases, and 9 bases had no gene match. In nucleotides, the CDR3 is TGTGCCAGCACCCCACAGTCTAGCGGGGAGACCCAGTACTTC. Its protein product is CASTPQSSGETQYF.

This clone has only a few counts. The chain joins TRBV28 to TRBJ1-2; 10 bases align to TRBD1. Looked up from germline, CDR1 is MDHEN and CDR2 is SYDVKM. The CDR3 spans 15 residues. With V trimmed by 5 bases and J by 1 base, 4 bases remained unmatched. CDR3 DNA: TGTGCCAGCAGTACGGGACAGGGGCATAACTATGGCTACACCTTC. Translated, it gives CASSTGQGHNYGYTF.

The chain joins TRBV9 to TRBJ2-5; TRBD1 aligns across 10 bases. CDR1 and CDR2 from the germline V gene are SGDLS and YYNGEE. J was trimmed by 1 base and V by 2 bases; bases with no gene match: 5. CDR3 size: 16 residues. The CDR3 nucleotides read TGTGCCAGCAGCGTCCGGGACAGGGGATCCCAAGAGACCCAGTACTTC. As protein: CASSVRDRGSQETQYF.

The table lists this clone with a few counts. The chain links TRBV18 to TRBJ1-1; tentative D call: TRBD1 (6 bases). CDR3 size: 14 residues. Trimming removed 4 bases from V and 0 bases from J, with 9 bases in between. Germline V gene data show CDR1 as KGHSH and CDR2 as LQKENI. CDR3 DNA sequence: TGTGCCAGCTCACGCCGGACAGTGAACACTGAAGCTTTCTTT. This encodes CASSRRTVNTEAFF. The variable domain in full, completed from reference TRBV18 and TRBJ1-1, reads NAGVMQNPRHLVRRRGQEARLRCSPMKGHSHVYWYRQLPEEGLKFMVYLQKENIIDESGMPKERFSAEFPKEGPSILRIQQVVRGDSAAYFCASSRRTVNTEAFFGQGTRLTVV.

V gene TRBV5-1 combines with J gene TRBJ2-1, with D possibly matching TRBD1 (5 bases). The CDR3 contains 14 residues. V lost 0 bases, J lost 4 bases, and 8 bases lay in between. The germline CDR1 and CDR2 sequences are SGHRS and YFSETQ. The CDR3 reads CASSLGQQYNEQFF. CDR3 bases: TGCGCCAGCAGCTTGGGACAGCAATACAATGAGCAGTTCTTC.